The 11 T cell receptor beta chains reported below all come from one sample, sequenced in a study of T cell repertoires in cytomegalovirus infection (dated by TCRdb to about 2019). These reads were obtained on an Illumina HiSeq 1500. TCRdb passed the public sequencing reads through fastp at Q25 and MiXCR, retaining productive beta sequences. Rows with one shared CDR3 protein collapse into an entry with the most common genes and DNA. Across this sample there are 500,000 or so distinct CDR3 sequences, with approximately 15% seen only once. The leading ten clones occupy 20% to 30% of the sample. The sequenced sample consisted of CD8+ T cells from PBMCs. These receptors originate from a human donor in good health (CMV status not recorded). Some clones in this sample may be carry-over from other donors' samples.

In its sample, this clonotype was seen a few times. V usage is TRBV6-2 or TRBV6-3 and J usage is TRBJ2-3; 14 bases are a match to TRBD2. Germline-derived CDR1 and CDR2 are MNHEY and SVGEGT. The CDR3 runs 17 residues. Losses at the gene ends were 10 bases for V and 4 bases for J; bases not matched to a gene: 13. This chain's CDR3 is CATRRLAGGPGADTQYF. CDR3 DNA: TGTGCCACCAGAAGACTAGCGGGAGGGCCTGGGGCAGATACGCAGTATTTT.

V gene TRBV20-1 combines with J gene TRBJ2-1; D is undetermined. V gave up 5 bases and J gave up 3 bases, with 11 bases separating them. CDR3 length: 13 amino acids. Germline loops: CDR1 DFQATT, CDR2 SNEGSKA (reference sequence). CDR3 loop: CSALDRDYNEQFF. The CDR3 nucleotides are TGCAGTGCTCTGGACCGAGACTACAATGAGCAGTTCTTC.

Ten or more counts support this clonotype. V gene TRBV7-2 combines with J gene TRBJ1-2; 9 nucleotides agree with TRBD1. Germline loops: CDR1 SGHTA, CDR2 FQGNSA. J gave up 3 bases and V 2 bases, and 7 bases lay outside the gene matches. The CDR3 loop spans 16 amino acids. The CDR3 reads CASSLTRTGDYYGYTF. The CDR3 DNA reads as TGTGCCAGCAGCTTAACACGGACAGGGGATTACTATGGCTACACCTTC.

This clonotype showed up many times. The chain links TRBV27 to TRBJ1-4; D call uncertain. CDR1 MNHEY and CDR2 SMNVEV come from the germline V gene (reference sequence). The CDR3 covers 15 residues. Trimming stripped 1 base from V and 5 bases from J, with 11 bases between. The CDR3 here is CASSLLVGKNEKLFF. The CDR3 DNA reads TGTGCCAGCAGTTTATTAGTGGGCAAGAATGAAAAACTGTTTTTT.

The V call is TRBV25-1, the J call TRBJ1-6, with 7 bases lining up with TRBD1. The CDR3 contains 16 residues. CDR1 is MGHDK, CDR2 SYGVNS, per germline. The V segment lost 1 base and the J segment 11 bases; nucleotides outside the gene matches: 11. CDR3 coding DNA: TGTGCCAGCAGTGAATGGAAAGGCCAGGGGGTCCCACCCCTCCACTTT. This translates into CASSEWKGQGVPPLHF.

This clonotype was seen only a few times. The chain has TRBV11-2 and TRBJ2-2; D possibly matches TRBD1 or TRBD2 (5 bases each). The CDR3 totals 16 residues. The V end lost 5 bases, the J end lost 1 base, and 14 bases lay between the germline ends. Germline CDR1 SGHAT, CDR2 FQNNGV. The CDR3 DNA is TGTGCCAGCAGCCCCTGGGGACGAATGAACACCGGGGAGCTGTTTTTT. This encodes CASSPWGRMNTGELFF.

This clonotype occurred a few times. The genes are TRBV7-3 and TRBJ2-7; D remains unclear. The CDR3 totals 14 residues. Trimming took 5 bases from V and 5 from J, leaving 16 bases between them. Per germline, CDR1 SGHTA and CDR2 FQGTGA. Here the CDR3 DNA reads TGTGCCAGCAGCCCTGACCCCCTTTCAGACGAGCAGTACTTC. It encodes CASSPDPLSDEQYF.

V is TRBV28 and J is TRBJ2-2, with D maybe TRBD2 (6 bases). The CDR3 consists of 16 residues. Germline CDR1 is MDHEN and CDR2 is SYDVKM. Trimming cost V 3 bases and J 7 bases, with 18 bases left between them. The CDR3 nucleotides are TGTGCCAGCAGTTTTAACCGGGACTGGGGAGTCGGGGAGCTGTTTTTT. Its protein product is CASSFNRDWGVGELFF.

This clonotype appeared many times. V is TRBV7-9 and J is TRBJ1-1; D uncertain. Trimming stripped 3 bases from V and 0 bases from J, with 11 bases between. The CDR3 is 15 amino acids. From germline, CDR1 is SEHNR and CDR2 FQNEAQ (reference sequence). This CDR3 reads CASSFPGALNTEAFF. In DNA, the CDR3 is TGTGCCAGCAGCTTCCCAGGAGCCCTGAACACTGAAGCTTTCTTT.

This clonotype was seen only a few times. The CDR3 sequence is CASSYPGDQETQYF. DNA of the CDR3: TGTGCCAGCAGTTACCCCGGGGACCAAGAGACCCAGTACTTC. V usage is TRBV6-5 and J usage is TRBJ2-5; D perhaps matches TRBD2 (5 bases). The CDR3 has 14 amino acids. Germline V CDR1 and CDR2: MNHEY, SVGAGI. The V gene lost 2 bases and the J gene lost 0 bases, with 7 bases spanning the gap.

J is TRBJ2-7 and V is TRBV12-3 or TRBV12-4; 9 positions match TRBD2. Losses at the gene ends were 6 bases for V and 2 bases for J; bases not matched to a gene: 8. This CDR3 is built from 15 residues. In DNA, the CDR3 is TGTGCCAGCAGATATAGCGGGAGTTTCACCTACGAGCAGTACTTC. Translation gives CASRYSGSFTYEQYF.